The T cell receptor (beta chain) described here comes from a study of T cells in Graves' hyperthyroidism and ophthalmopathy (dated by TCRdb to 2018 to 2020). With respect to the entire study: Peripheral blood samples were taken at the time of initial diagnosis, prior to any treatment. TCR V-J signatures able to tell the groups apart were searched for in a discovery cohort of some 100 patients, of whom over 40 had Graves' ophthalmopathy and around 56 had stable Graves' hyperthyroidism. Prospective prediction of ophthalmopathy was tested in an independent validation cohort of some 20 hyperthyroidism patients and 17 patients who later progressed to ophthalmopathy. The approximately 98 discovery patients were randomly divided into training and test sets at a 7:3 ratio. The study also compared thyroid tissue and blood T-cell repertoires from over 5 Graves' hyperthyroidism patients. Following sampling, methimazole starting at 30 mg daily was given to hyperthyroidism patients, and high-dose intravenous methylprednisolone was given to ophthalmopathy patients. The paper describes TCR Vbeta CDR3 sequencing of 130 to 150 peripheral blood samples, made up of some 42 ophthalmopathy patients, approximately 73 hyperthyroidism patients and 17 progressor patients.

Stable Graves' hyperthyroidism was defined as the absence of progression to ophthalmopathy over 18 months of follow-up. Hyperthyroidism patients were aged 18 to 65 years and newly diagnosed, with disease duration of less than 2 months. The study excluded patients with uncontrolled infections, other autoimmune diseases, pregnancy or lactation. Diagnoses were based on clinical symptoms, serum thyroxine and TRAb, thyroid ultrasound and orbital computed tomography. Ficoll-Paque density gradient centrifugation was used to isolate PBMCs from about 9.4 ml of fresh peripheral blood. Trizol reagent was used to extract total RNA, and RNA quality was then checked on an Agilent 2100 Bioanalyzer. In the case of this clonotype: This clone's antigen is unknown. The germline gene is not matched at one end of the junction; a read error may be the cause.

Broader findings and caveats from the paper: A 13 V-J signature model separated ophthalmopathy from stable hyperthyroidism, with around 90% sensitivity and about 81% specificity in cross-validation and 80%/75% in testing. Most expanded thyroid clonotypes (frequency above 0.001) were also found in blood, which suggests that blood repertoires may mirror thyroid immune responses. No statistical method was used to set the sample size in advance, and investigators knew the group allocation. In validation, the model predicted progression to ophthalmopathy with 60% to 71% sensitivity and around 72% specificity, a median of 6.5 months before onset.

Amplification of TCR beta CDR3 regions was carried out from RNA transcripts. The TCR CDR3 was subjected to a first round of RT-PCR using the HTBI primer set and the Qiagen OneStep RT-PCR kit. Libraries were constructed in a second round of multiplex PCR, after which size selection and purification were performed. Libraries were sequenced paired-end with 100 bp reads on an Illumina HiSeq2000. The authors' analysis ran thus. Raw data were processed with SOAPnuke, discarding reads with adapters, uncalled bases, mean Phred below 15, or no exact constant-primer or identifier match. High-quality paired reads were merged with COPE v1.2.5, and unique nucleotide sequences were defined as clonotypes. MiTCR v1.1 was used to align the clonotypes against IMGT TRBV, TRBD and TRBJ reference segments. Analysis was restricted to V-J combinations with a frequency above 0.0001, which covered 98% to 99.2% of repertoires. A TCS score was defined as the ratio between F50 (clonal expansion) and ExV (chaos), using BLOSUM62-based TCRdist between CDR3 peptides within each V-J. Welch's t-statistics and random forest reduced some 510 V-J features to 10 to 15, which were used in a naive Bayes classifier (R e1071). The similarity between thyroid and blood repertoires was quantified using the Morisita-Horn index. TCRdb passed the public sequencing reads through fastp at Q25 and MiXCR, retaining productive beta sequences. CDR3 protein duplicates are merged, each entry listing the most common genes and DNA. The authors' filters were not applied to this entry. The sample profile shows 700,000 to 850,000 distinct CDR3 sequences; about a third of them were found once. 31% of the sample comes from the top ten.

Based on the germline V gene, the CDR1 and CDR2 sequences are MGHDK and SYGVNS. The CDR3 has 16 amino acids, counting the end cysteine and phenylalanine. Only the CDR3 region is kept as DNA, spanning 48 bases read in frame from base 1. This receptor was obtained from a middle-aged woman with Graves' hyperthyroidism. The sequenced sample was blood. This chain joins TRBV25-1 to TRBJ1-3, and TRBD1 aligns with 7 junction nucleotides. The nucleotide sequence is TGTGCCATATCCTCGGGACAGCCCTACTCTGGAAACACCGTATATTTT. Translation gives CAISSGQPYSGNTVYF.